Sequencing of this T cell receptor (beta chain) was carried out in a study of cytomegalovirus exposure and HLA in healthy donors. Nominal health characterized the donors when sampled, though unrecorded immune exposures were likely. Remarks on this clone: Its antigen is undetermined.

Study-wide results and limits: The study flagged about 150 TCR beta chains as cytomegalovirus-associated.

The CDR3 runs to 12 residues. Trimming at V came to 6 bases and at J to 6 bases, leaving 2 bases not matched to a gene. In germline, CDR1 is MNHNS, CDR2 SASEGT. PCR primers comprised 60 Vbeta and 13 Jbeta primers. Sequenced by immunoSEQ multiplex PCR; TCRdb stores in-frame clones only, minus some. The sample contains about 180,000 clones, about two thirds of which appear only once. The receptor's source is a human donor in good health. The sequenced sample was PBMCs. The chain employs TRBV6-1 and TRBJ1-1; 9 bases match TRBD1. The CDR3 sequence is CASSWTGAEAFF. CDR3 DNA sequence: TGTGCCAGCAGCTGGACAGGGGCTGAAGCTTTCTTT.